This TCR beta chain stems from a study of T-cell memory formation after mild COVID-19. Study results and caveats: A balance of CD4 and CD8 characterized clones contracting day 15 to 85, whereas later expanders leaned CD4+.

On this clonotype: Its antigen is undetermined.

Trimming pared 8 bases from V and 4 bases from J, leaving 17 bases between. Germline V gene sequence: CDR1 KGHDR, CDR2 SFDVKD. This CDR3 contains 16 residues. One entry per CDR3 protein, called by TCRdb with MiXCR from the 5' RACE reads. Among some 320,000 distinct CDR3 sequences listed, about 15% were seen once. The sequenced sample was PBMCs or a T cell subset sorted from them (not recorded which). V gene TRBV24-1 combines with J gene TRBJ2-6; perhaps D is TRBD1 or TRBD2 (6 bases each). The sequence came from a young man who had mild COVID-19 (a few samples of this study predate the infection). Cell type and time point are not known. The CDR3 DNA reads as TGTGCCACCATTGGGACTGGGGGCGAAGGGGCCAACGTCCTGACTTTC. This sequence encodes CATIGTGGEGANVLTF.